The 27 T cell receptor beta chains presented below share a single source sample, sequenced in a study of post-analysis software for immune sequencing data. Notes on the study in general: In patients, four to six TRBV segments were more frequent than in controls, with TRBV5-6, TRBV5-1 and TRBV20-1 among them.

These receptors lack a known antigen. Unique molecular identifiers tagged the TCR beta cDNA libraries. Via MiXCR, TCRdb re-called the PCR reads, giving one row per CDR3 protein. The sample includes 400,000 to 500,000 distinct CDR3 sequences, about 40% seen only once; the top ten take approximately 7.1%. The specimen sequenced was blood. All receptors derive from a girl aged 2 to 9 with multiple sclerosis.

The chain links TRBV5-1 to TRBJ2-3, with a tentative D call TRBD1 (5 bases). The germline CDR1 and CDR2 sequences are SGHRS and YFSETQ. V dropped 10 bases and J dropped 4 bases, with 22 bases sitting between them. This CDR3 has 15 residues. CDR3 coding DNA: TGCGCCTGTACAAGACCAGGGATTGTTGCAGATACGCAGTATTTT. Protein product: CACTRPGIVADTQYF.

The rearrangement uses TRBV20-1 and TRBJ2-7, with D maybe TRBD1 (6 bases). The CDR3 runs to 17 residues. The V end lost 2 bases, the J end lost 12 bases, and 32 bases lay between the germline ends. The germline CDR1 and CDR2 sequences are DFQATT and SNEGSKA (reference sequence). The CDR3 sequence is CSARIGTIVPSKAPLYF. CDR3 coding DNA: TGCAGTGCTAGAATCGGGACAATCGTACCGAGTAAGGCCCCTCTGTACTTC.

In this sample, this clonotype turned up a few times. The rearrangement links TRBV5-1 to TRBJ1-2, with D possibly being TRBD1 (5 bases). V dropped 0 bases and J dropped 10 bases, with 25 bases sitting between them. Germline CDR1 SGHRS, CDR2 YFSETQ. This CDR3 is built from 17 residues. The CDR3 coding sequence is TGCGCCAGCAGCTTGGAAGGACTCGGGGCCCAGATTGAATACTACACCTTC. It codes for CASSLEGLGAQIEYYTF.

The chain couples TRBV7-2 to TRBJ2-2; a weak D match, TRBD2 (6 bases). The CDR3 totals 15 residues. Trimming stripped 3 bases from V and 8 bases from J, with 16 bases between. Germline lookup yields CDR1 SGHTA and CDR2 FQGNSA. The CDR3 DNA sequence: TGTGCCAGCAGCTTCGCAGCGGGTAGACAAGGGGAGCTGTTTTTT. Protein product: CASSFAAGRQGELFF.

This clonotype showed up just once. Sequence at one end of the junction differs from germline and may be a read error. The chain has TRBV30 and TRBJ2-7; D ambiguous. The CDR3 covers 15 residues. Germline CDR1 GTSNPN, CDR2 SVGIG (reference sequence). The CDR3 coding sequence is TGTGCCTGGAGTGACCTGAAAGTCCTCTCCTACAAGCAGTACTTC. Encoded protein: CAWSDLKVLSYKQYF.

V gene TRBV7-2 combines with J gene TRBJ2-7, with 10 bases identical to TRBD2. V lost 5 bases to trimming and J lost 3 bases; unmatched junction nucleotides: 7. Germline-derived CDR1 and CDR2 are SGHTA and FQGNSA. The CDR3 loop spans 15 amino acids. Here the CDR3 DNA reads TGTGCCAGCAGCCCTTGGACTAGCGGTAACTACGAGCAGTACTTC. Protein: CASSPWTSGNYEQYF.

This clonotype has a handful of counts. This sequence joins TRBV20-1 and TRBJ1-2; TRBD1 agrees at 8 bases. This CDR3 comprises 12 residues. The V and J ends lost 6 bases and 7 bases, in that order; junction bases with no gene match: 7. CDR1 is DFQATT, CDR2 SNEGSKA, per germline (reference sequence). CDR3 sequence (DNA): TGCAGTGCCCCGGGACAGGCTTTTGGCTACACCTTC. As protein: CSAPGQAFGYTF.

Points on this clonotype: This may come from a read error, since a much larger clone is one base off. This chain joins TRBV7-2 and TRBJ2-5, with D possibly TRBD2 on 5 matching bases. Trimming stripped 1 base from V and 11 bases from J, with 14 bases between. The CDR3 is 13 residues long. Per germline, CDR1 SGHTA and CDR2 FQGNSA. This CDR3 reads CASSLDREGEQYF. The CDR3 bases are TGTGCCAGCAGCTTAGACCGAGAGGGTGAGCAGTACTTC.

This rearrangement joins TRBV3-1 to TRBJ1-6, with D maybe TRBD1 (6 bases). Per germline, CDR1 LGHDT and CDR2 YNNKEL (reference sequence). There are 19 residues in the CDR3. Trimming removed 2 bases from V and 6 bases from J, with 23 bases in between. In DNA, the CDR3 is TGTGCCAGCAGCCAAAGGGGTTGGGGGCCCCGAATCCCTAATTCACCCCTCCACTTT. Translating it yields CASSQRGWGPRIPNSPLHF.

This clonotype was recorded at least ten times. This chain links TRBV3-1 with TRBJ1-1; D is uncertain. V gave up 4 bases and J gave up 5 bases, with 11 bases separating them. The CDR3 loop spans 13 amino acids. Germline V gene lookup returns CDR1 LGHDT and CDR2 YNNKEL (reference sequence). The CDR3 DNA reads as TGTGCCAGCAGCCTGTATCTTGAGACTGAAGCTTTCTTT. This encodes CASSLYLETEAFF.

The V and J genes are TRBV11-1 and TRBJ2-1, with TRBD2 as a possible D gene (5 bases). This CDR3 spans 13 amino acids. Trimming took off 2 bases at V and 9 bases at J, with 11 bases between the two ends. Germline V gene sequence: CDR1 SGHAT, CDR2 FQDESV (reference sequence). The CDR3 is CASSLLPGGEQFF. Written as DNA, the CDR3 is TGTGCCAGCAGCTTACTACCCGGAGGTGAGCAGTTCTTC. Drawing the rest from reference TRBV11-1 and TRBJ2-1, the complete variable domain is EAEVAQSPRYKITEKSQAVAFWCDPISGHATLYWYRQILGQGPELLVQFQDESVVDDSQLPKDRFSAERLKGVDSTLKIQPAELGDSAMYLCASSLLPGGEQFFGPGTRLTVL.

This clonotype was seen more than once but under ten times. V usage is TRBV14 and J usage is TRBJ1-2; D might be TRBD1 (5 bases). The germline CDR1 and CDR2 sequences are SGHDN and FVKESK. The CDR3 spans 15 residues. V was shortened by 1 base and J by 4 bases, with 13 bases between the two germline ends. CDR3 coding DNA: TGTGCCAGCAGCCAAGCGGGACGTCGAGGCTATGGCTACACCTTC. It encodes CASSQAGRRGYGYTF.

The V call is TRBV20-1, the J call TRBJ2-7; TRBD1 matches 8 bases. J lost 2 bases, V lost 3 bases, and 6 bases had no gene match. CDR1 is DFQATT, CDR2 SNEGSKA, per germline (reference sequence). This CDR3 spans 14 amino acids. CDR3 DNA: TGCAGTGCTAGGTCCCCGGGACAGGCCTACGAGCAGTACTTC. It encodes CSARSPGQAYEQYF.

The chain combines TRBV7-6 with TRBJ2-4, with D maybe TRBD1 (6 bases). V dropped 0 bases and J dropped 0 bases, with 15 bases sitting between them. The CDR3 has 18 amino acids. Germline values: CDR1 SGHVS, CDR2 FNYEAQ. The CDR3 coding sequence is TGTGCCAGCAGCTTAGCGAGAGGGGGTACTTTAGCCAAAAACATTCAGTACTTC. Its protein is CASSLARGGTLAKNIQYF.

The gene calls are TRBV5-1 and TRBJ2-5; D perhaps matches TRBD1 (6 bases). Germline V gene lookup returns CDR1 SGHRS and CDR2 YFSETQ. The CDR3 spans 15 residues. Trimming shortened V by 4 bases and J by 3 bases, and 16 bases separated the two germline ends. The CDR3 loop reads CASSRGFRTEETQYF. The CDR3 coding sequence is TGCGCCAGCAGCCGGGGCTTTAGGACAGAAGAGACCCAGTACTTC.

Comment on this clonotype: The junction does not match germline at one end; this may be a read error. CDR3 in DNA: TGTGCCAACAGTGAGCCTAGGTCAGGGGGCAATGAGCAGTTCTTC. Protein: CANSEPRSGGNEQFF. This chain connects TRBV6-1 to TRBJ2-1, with TRBD1 identical over 7 bases. CDR1 is MNHNS, CDR2 SASEGT, per germline. The CDR3 consists of 15 residues.

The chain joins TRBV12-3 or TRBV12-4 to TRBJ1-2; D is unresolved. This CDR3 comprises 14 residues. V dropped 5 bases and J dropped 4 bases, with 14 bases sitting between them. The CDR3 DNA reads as TGTGCCAGCAGTCCCGGTTTCGGCACCTATGGCTACACCTTC. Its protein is CASSPGFGTYGYTF.

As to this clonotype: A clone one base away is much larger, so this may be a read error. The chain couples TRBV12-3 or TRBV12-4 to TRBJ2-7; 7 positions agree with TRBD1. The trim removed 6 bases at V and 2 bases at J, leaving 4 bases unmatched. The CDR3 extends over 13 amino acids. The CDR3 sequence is CASRSTGTYEQYF. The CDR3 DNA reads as TGTGCCAGCAGGTCGACAGGGACCTACGAGCAGTACTTC.

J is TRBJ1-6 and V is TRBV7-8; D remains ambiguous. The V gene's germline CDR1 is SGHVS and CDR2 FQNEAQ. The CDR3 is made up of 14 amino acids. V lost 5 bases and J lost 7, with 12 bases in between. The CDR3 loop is CASSTERANSPLHF. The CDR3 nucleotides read TGTGCCAGCAGCACTGAAAGGGCAAATTCACCCCTCCACTTT. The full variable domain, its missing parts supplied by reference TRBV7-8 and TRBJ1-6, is GAGVSQSPRYKVAKRGQDVALRCDPISGHVSLFWYQQALGQGPEFLTYFQNEAQLDKSGLPSDRFFAERPEGSVSTLKIQRTQQEDSAVYLCASSTERANSPLHFGNGTRLTVT.

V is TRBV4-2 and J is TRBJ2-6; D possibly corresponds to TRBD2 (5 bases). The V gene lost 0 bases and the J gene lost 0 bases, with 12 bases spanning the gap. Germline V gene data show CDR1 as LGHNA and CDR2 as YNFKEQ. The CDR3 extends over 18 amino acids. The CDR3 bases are TGTGCCAGCAGCCAAGATAGATCGGGGAGCTCTGGGGCCAACGTCCTGACTTTC. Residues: CASSQDRSGSSGANVLTF.

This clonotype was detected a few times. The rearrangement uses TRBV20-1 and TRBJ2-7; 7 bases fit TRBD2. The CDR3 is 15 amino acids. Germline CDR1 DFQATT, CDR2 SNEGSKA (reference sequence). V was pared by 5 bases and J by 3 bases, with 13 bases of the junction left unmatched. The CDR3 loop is CSALTGGGIDYEQYF. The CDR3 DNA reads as TGCAGTGCTCTCACCGGCGGGGGAATTGACTACGAGCAGTACTTC.

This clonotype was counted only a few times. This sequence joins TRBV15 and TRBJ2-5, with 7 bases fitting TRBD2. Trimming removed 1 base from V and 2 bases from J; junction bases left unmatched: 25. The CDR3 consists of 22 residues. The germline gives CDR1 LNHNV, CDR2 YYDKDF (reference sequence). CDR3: CATSRVLLGGGRWASIQETQYF. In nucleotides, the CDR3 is TGTGCCACCAGCAGAGTATTACTTGGCGGCGGGAGATGGGCCAGCATACAAGAGACCCAGTACTTC.

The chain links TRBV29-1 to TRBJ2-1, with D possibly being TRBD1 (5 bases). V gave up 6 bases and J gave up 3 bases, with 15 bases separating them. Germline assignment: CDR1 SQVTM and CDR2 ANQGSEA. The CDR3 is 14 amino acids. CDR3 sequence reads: CSVLLIQGYNEQFF. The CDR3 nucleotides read TGCAGCGTGCTACTGATCCAGGGCTACAATGAGCAGTTCTTC.

The CDR3 nucleotides read TGCAGTGCGCTACTAGCAAGTGCGCAGTTCTTC. It translates to CSALLASAQFF. The chain joins TRBV20-1 to TRBJ2-1; tentatively, D is TRBD2 (6 bases). CDR3 length equals 11 residues. Germline-derived CDR1 and CDR2 are DFQATT and SNEGSKA (reference sequence). With 6 bases removed from V and 12 bases from J, the gap between germline ends came to 15 bases.

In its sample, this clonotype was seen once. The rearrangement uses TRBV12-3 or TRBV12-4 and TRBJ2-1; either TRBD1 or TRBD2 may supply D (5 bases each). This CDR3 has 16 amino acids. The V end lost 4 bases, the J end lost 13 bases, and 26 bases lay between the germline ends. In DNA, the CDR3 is TGTGCCAGCAGTTCCCGGCAGGGCCGAGGAAGAGGGACCCAGTTCTTC. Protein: CASSSRQGRGRGTQFF.

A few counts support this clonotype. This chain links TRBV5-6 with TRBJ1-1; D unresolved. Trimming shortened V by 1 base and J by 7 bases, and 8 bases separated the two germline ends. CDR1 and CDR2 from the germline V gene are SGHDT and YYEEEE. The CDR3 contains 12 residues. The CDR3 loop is CASSLSRVEAFF. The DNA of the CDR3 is TGTGCCAGCAGCTTGTCGAGGGTTGAAGCTTTCTTT.

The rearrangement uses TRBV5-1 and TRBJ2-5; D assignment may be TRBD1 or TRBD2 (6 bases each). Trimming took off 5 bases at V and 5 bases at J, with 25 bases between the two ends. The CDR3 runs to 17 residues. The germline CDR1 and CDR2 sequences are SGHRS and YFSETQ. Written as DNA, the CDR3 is TGCGCCAGCAGTCGAGGGGCTGACAGTTTAGGGGGGGAGACCCAGTACTTC. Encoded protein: CASSRGADSLGGETQYF.